These 3 T cell receptor beta chains share one sample of origin, sequenced in a study of blood T cell repertoires in COVID-19. Profiling relied on immunoSEQ multiplex PCR, and the TCRdb table lists in-frame clones only, not all of them. The sample shows about 140,000 clones, approximately 80% of them seen only once. Sequenced: peripheral blood. These receptors were taken from a human donor in a cohort sampled during active COVID-19.

The chain carries TRBV28 and TRBJ2-7, with D hard to call. Trimming shortened V by 7 bases and J by 4 bases, and 17 bases separated the two germline ends. The CDR3 covers 14 residues. Germline loops: CDR1 MDHEN, CDR2 SYDVKM. CDR3 coding DNA: TGTGCCAGCAAGAGAGGTGCGTTCAGTTACGAGCAGTACTTC. This gives the protein CASKRGAFSYEQYF.

The rearrangement uses TRBV4-3 and TRBJ2-7; 7 nucleotides align to TRBD1. V shed 0 bases and J 5 bases; nucleotides not matched to a gene: 13. This CDR3 is 17 amino acids long. Germline V lookup: CDR1 LGHNA, CDR2 YSLEER. In nucleotides, the CDR3 is TGCGCCAGCAGCCAAGATGGTCTGACAGGGCCTGGGAACGAGCAGTACTTC. Translating it yields CASSQDGLTGPGNEQYF.

This chain joins TRBV6-6 and TRBJ2-1; D perhaps matches TRBD2 (7 bases). The V end was cut by 5 bases, the J end by 6 bases, with 23 bases between. Germline-derived CDR1 and CDR2 are MNHNY and SVGAGI (reference sequence). This CDR3 spans 17 amino acids. CDR3 sequence reads: CASSPSVSGGASNEQFF. The CDR3 coding sequence is TGTGCCAGCAGTCCATCCGTGTCGGGGGGCGCTTCCAATGAGCAGTTCTTC.